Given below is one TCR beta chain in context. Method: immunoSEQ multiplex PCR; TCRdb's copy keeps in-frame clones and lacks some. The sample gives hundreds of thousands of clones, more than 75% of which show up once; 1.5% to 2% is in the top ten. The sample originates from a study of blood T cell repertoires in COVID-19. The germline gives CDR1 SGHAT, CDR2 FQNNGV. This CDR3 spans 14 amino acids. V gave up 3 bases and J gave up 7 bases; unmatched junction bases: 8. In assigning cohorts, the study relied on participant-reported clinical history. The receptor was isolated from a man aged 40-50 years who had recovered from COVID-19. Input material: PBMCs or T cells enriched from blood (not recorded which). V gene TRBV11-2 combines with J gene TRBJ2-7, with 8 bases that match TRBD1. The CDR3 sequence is CASSFFQGALEQYF. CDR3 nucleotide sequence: TGTGCCAGCAGCTTTTTCCAGGGGGCGCTGGAGCAGTACTTC.